This T cell receptor (beta chain) came from a study of cytomegalovirus exposure and HLA in healthy donors (dated by TCRdb to about 2017). Regarding the study in general: According to an earlier analysis of 587 of the donors, 200 million or so T cells yielded 117 million unique TCR beta sequences and 250 to 350 Gb of sequence data. About 280 gigabases of sequencing data and approximately 80 million unique TCR sequences were included in an early release covering about 620 HLA-typed donors. Of the approximately 400 genotyped donors, less than 90% were placed in the genetic ancestry cluster associated with self-reported Caucasian donors. The study was designed to test whether signatures of past pathogen exposure could be identified by cataloging public T cell receptors. The T cell repertoires of about 700 subjects were profiled by immunosequencing and related to cytomegalovirus serostatus. A separate validation cohort of roughly 130 different subjects was used in addition to the 666-subject first cohort. To predict cytomegalovirus infection status, the study brought together high-throughput TCR immunosequencing, statistical association of individual TCRs with disease status, and machine learning. A later analysis re-analyzed previously published TCR beta repertoires from approximately 670 donors and added high-resolution HLA genotyping to study TCR occurrence patterns. The later analysis used no new phenotypic data to find candidate immune exposures, relying instead on TCR beta sequences and their occurrence across donors. To decide whether each TCR beta V gene segment behaved as functional or pseudogenic, an earlier analysis of nearly 600 of the donors relied on high-throughput TCR beta sequencing. Donor age, sex, ethnicity and CMV serostatus were compiled alongside the repertoire data. A later genetic analysis took genome-wide SNP genotypes for about three fifths of the 666 donors and used that subset as a discovery cohort. Every repertoire in the discovery cohort had been generated on one and the same sequencing platform. HLA typing covered class I and class II loci at four-digit resolution. The number of donors typed differed by locus, with roughly 629-640 for A, B, C, DRB1 and DQB1, more than 500 for DQA1, 606 for DPA1, and around 430 for DPB1. About 5 DR-DQ haplotypes were handled as single units for association and clustering, since linkage in the cohort was strong. Among around 400 genotyped donors of the cohort, an average of approximately 220,000 unique TCR beta nucleotide sequences was sequenced per donor, of which about 20% were non-productive. Findings and caveats that apply to the study as a whole: A further reported finding was that TCR beta sequences accurately predicted the HLA-A and HLA-B alleles for most subjects in the first cohort. An earlier analysis of 587 of the donors showed that most TCR beta V segments appeared in productive rearrangements either about 87% or about 30% of the time, which broadly matched IMGT annotations. When HLA alleles, especially DR and DQ, strongly co-occurred, TCR associations were difficult to assign to individual alleles. Because HLA typing was unavailable for some donors at each locus, only the typed subset was used in association tests. An association between a missense DCLRE1C variant and V-gene and J-gene trimming of TCR beta chains was found in a later genetic analysis and replicated in an independent cohort. In vitro tests confirmed that three of the cytomegalovirus-associated TCR beta chains recognize cytomegalovirus antigens. In a later analysis, TCR association rates were found to vary across HLA loci, with the most associated TCRs seen for DRB1 alleles and the fewest for HLA-C alleles. Several of the top co-occurrence clusters appeared to be linked to parvovirus B19, influenza, CMV and Epstein-Barr virus, according to a later analysis. Cytomegalovirus status was reported to be diagnosed by the classifier with high specificity and sensitivity in both the original and validation cohorts. Most TCR sequences were seen in very few donors, while some public TCRs were found in many individuals. Immune exposure information for the cohort was limited to CMV serostatus. This cohort had only TCR beta chains sequenced, and the lack of alpha or paired-chain data limited which features could be detected. A cluster of highly shared sequence variants was judged likely to represent a technical artifact of the sequencing pipeline. The 87-base-pair reads could not distinguish some IMGT-functional V segments, including TRBV6-2 and TRBV6-3, so those segments were excluded. A total of fewer than 200 TCR beta chains were listed by the study as associated with cytomegalovirus. According to the authors, the approach could potentially be generalized to other disease states and immunological phenotypes. Roughly uniform sequencing depth across donors was assumed in presence/absence analyses, although this assumption may not hold. In a later analysis, HLA-associated TCR beta chains were found to be more clonally expanded and to have lower generation probabilities than equally common non-associated chains. Most CMV-associated TCR beta chains appeared to be HLA-restricted in a later analysis, and the HLA associations seemed to be driven largely by CMV exposure. In a later genetic analysis, fewer N-insertions in productive TCRs were reported among donors in an Asian-associated ancestry cluster than the roughly 700-donor mean. Correlated functional status among segregating V segments might be attributable to linkage disequilibrium, but an unknown experimental factor could not be ruled out. A later analysis associated 16,951 TCR beta sequences with specific HLA alleles at a false discovery rate of 0.05. Because counts were too low, some 17 rarely observed V segments, including chromosome 9 orphons, were left out of the earlier analysis of some 640 of the donors.

This clone was seen only a few times. Its specific antigen is unknown. No much larger clonotype is one base removed from it; base qualities were not supplied. Trimming at the junction amounts to 3 bases on V and 11 bases on J, and the germline ends lie 16 bases apart. CDR1 and CDR2 (ENHRY, SYGVKD) derive from the germline V gene. Including cysteine and phenylalanine, the CDR3 has 13 amino acids. Only the CDR3 part of the read is kept: 39 bases, read in frame from the first base. The cohort comprised some 700 healthy bone marrow donors. At the time of sampling, every cohort member was nominally healthy, though immune exposures that went unrecorded were likely present. The donor tested CMV seropositive and was one of the 289 seropositive cohort members. Each donor provided a peripheral blood sample, and peripheral blood mononuclear cells were used for TCR beta sequencing. The Qiagen DNeasy Blood Extraction Kit was used to extract genomic DNA from the blood cell samples.

The method was the immunoSEQ multiplex PCR assay. A mixture of 60 forward primers for TCR Vbeta segments and 13 reverse primers for TCR Jbeta segments was used in the multiplex PCR. A multiplex PCR assay on genomic DNA amplified the CDR3 region of rearranged TCR beta genes. Amplified TCR beta libraries were sequenced as 87-base-pair reads on the Illumina HiSeq System. The paper's processing steps were these. In a later analysis, 77 million or so unique TCR beta chains were counted across the roughly 700 repertoires, and roughly 10 million of these chains were shared by at least two donors. A nearest-neighbor algorithm error-corrected the raw reads and collapsed the reads into unique sequences, merging closely related sequences to remove PCR and sequencing errors. To assign V, D and J gene segments, CDR3 sequences were aligned to IMGT reference sequences. Each retained sequence needed at least a six-nucleotide match to both a V gene segment and a J gene segment. Rearrangements were called productive when the CDR3 lacked stop codons and stayed in frame with V and J; all others were non-productive. CDR3 was defined by IMGT convention, running from the second conserved V-encoded cysteine to the conserved J-encoded phenylalanine. The earlier analysis of some 600 of the donors excluded sequences that lacked an unambiguous match to a single V gene segment. An earlier analysis of 587 of the donors classified V segments as functional when productive rearrangements were above 56.7% and as segregating when the standard deviation between donors was above 5%. To diagnose cytomegalovirus status from the catalog of TCR beta chain sequences, a statistical classification framework was built. V and J gene assignment, in a later analysis, came from comparing TCR nucleotide sequences with IMGT/GENE-DB human TR gene sequences. The TCRdist pipeline was used in a later analysis to assign CDR3 sequences and most-parsimonious VDJ recombination scenarios. In a later analysis, every TCR beta chain was defined by the combination of its CDR3 amino acid sequence and its V-gene family, and reads without a unique V-gene family were dropped. To address suspected cross-contamination and a sequencing artifact, a later analysis removed around 590 highly shared, low-generation-probability nucleotide sequences. In a later analysis, a clonal expansion index was calculated for each public chain from normalized within-repertoire ranks of inferred template counts. In a later analysis, generation probabilities were computed using a VDJ recombination model fitted to out-of-frame rearrangements, and the results were checked against IGoR. Hypergeometric tests were used in a later analysis to score TCR-TCR, TCR-HLA and TCR-CMV co-occurrence, with a repertoire-size bias correction applied to the TCR pairs. A later analysis estimated false discovery rates by permuting HLA or CMV assignments 20 times. In a later analysis, co-occurring TCRs were grouped using DBSCAN, with TCRdist sequence similarity added in when clustering inside HLA-allele-positive subsets. Co-occurrence clustering excluded repertoires with fewer than 30,000 or more than 120,000 public chains, plus five with anomalous nucleotide sharing. TCRdb holds this immuneACCESS table with in-frame rearrangements only. Some clones are missing; in checked studies, unresolved V genes explain under half, and the rest has no known cause. V and J calls and clone size are given by that table; D and trimming were obtained from the DNA. Present in this sample are over 50,000 clones, more than 60% of which were seen just once. The top ten clonotypes cover roughly 51% of the sample.

The source of this sequence is a man between 50 and 59 years old in good health and CMV-seropositive. Sequenced: PBMCs. The chain couples TRBV10-3 to TRBJ2-5; the D gene lacks a confident call. The CDR3: CAISESLLEEQYF. The bases read TGTGCCATCAGTGAATCCCTTCTCGAGGAGCAGTACTTC.